This TCR beta chain came from a study of T cell repertoires in cytomegalovirus infection. Study-level background: Alongside well-studied HLA-B-restricted CMV epitopes, recently identified HLA-C-restricted CMV epitopes were also used. Indications of both CMV infection and matching HLA type were provided by public TCR beta signatures.

TCRdb called the reads again in MiXCR, with one record for every CDR3 protein. In the table there are some 590,000 distinct CDR3 sequences, around 40% of which are singletons. In regard to this clonotype: Its specificity is not known.

The study's findings and limits: HLA-C-restricted TCR beta clonotypes specific for CMV led the ex vivo response. Public TCR beta family frequency separated CMV-and-HLA carriers, including in an independent cohort.

The receptor comes from a human donor in good health (CMV status not recorded). Some clones in this sample may be carry-over from other donors' samples. The sample consisted of cultured PBMCs, taken from culture after CMV antigen stimulation.

The CDR3 DNA reads as TGTGCCAGCAGCGGGTCCAGGGGGGGCGTAGAGACCCAGTACTTC. Translating gives CASSGSRGGVETQYF. The chain has TRBV7-2 and TRBJ2-5; either TRBD1 or TRBD2 may fit D (7 bases each). V was trimmed by 5 bases and J by 4 bases, leaving 17 bases between them. CDR1 and CDR2 from the germline V gene are SGHTA and FQGNSA. The CDR3 loop spans 15 amino acids.